Shown below are 10 T cell receptor beta chains from a single sample sequenced in a study of cytomegalovirus exposure and HLA in healthy donors. PCR involved 60 Vbeta and 13 Jbeta primers. The table came from immunoSEQ multiplex PCR; TCRdb's copy has only in-frame clones and leaves some out. The table shows some 97,000 clones, with approximately 81% occurring only once. The specimen was PBMCs. Receptors were obtained from a female donor in good health and CMV-seropositive.

This chain uses TRBV7-2 with TRBJ2-7; D is unclear. V lost 0 bases and J 0 bases, leaving 6 bases between the germline ends. The CDR3 is 14 residues long. Germline assignment: CDR1 SGHTA and CDR2 FQGNSA. This CDR3 reads CASSLAGSSYEQYF. Here the CDR3 DNA reads TGTGCCAGCAGCTTAGCTGGCAGCTCCTACGAGCAGTACTTC.

The chain joins TRBV18 to TRBJ2-5; D is ambiguous. The J call is doubtful: the DNA matches TRBJ2-7 better. The length of the CDR3 is 12 residues. Germline values: CDR1 KGHSH, CDR2 LQKENI. The CDR3 sequence is CASSPSDYEQYF. CDR3 sequence (DNA): TGTGCCAGCTCGCCATCAGACTACGAGCAGTACTTC.

This clone was counted only a few times. This chain connects TRBV30 to TRBJ1-6; perhaps TRBD1 as D (5 bases). The CDR3 is made up of 13 amino acids. The germline CDR1 and CDR2 sequences are GTSNPN and SVGIG (reference sequence). The V and J ends lost 2 bases and 7 bases respectively, with 9 bases between them. CDR3 sequence: CAWSKGLNSPLHF. CDR3 bases: TGTGCCTGGAGTAAGGGACTCAATTCACCCCTCCACTTT.

V gene TRBV19 combines with J gene TRBJ2-7; no definite D call. The CDR3 sequence is 11 residues long. The germline gives CDR1 LNHDA, CDR2 SQIVND (reference sequence). V lost 9 bases and J 6 bases, leaving 12 bases between the germline ends. CDR3 coding DNA: TGTGCCAGCAGGTGGTCTGGCGAGCAGTACTTC. Translated, it gives CASRWSGEQYF.

The chain joins TRBV5-5 to TRBJ2-2; 10 bases align to TRBD1. V shed 0 bases and J 6 bases; nucleotides not matched to a gene: 5. Germline assignment: CDR1 SGHKS and CDR2 YYEKEE (reference sequence). The CDR3 has 16 amino acids. The CDR3 is CASSLVGTGAPGELFF. CDR3 DNA: TGTGCCAGCAGCTTGGTAGGGACAGGGGCTCCCGGGGAGCTGTTTTTT. Full variable domain (missing parts from reference TRBV5-5 and TRBJ2-2): DAGVTQSPTHLIKTRGQQVTLRCSPISGHKSVSWYQQVLGQGPQFIFQYYEKEERGRGNFPDRFSARQFPNYSSELNVNALLLGDSALYLCASSLVGTGAPGELFFGEGSRLTVL.

The chain links TRBV5-4 to TRBJ1-4; D remains unclear. V lost 4 bases to trimming and J lost 7 bases, with 20 bases between them. CDR1 and CDR2 (germline): SGHNT, YYREEE (reference sequence). The CDR3 has 16 residues. CDR3 amino acids: CASSHTFGGIGEKLFF. The CDR3 region has the DNA TGTGCCAGCAGCCATACATTCGGCGGGATTGGTGAAAAACTGTTTTTT.

The chain links TRBV5-1 to TRBJ2-3; 7 bases are shared with TRBD1. CDR3 length: 17 residues. Trimming removed 1 base from V and 1 base from J; junction bases left unmatched: 9. The germline gives CDR1 SGHRS, CDR2 YFSETQ. The CDR3 sequence is CASSLRPDRLRTDTQYF. The CDR3 bases are TGCGCCAGCAGCTTGCGCCCGGACAGGCTACGCACAGATACGCAGTATTTT.

In DNA form, the CDR3 reads TGTGCCAGCAGCTTGGGGATACAGGCCTACGGGACTAATGAAAAACTGTTTTTT. Protein sequence: CASSLGIQAYGTNEKLFF. V usage is TRBV5-5 and J usage is TRBJ1-4; possibly TRBD1 for D (5 bases). Germline CDR1 is SGHKS and CDR2 is YYEKEE (reference sequence). The ends were cut back, 0 bases at V and 2 bases at J, with 17 bases in the middle. CDR3 size: 18 residues.

The rearrangement joins TRBV19 to TRBJ1-2; the match to TRBD1 covers 12 bases. Germline loops: CDR1 LNHDA, CDR2 SQIVND (reference sequence). The CDR3 length is 15 residues. The V and J ends lost 9 bases and 0 bases, in that order; junction bases with no gene match: 5. The CDR3 region has the DNA TGTGCCAGCCGGGACAGGGGGCGACCTAACTATGGCTACACCTTC. Translated, it gives CASRDRGRPNYGYTF.

This clone was observed a handful of times. The chain is built from TRBV25-1 and TRBJ1-4, with TRBD1 matching 9 bases. The J segment lost 7 bases and the V segment lost 2 bases, leaving 11 bases of the junction unmatched. Germline assignment: CDR1 MGHDK and CDR2 SYGVNS. The CDR3 extends over 17 amino acids. This chain's CDR3 is CASSEDRGFIGGEKLFF. CDR3 nucleotides: TGTGCCAGCAGTGAAGACAGGGGGTTCATTGGTGGTGAAAAACTGTTTTTT.